Below are 17 T cell receptor beta chains sequenced from a single sample in a study of T cells in Graves' hyperthyroidism and ophthalmopathy. Researchers amplified the TCR beta CDR3 regions from RNA transcripts. With the HTBI primer set, the TCR CDR3 went through a first round of RT-PCR. MiXCR was run by TCRdb on the multiplex PCR reads, yielding one entry per CDR3 protein. The sample has fewer than 600,000 distinct CDR3 sequences, roughly an eighth seen once. The sample consisted of blood. The receptors originated from a woman aged 18-29 years with Graves' hyperthyroidism.

This clonotype was recorded many times. The chain has TRBV12-3 or TRBV12-4 and TRBJ2-2; D perhaps matches TRBD1 (6 bases). The ends were cut back, 6 bases at V and 2 bases at J, with 13 bases in the middle. This CDR3 contains 15 residues. The CDR3 loop is CASSPTGSNTGELFF. For the CDR3, the DNA is TGTGCCAGCAGCCCTACAGGGTCCAACACCGGGGAGCTGTTTTTT.

This clonotype was counted only a few times. The chain couples TRBV6-1 to TRBJ1-1; possibly TRBD1 for D (5 bases). The germline V and J ends were trimmed by 8 bases and 4 bases, with 20 bases remaining between them. The CDR3 spans 15 residues. Per the germline V gene, CDR1 is MNHNS and CDR2 is SASEGT. The CDR3 bases are TGTGCCAGCCACATTAATATAGGAAGGGGCACTGAAGCTTTCTTT. It is translated as CASHINIGRGTEAFF.

This clonotype turned up a few times. The V call is TRBV19, the J call TRBJ2-1; 9 bases fit TRBD2. This CDR3 comprises 20 residues. The V segment lost 1 base and the J segment 4 bases; nucleotides outside the gene matches: 17. Looked up from germline, CDR1 is LNHDA and CDR2 is SQIVND (reference sequence). The CDR3 is CASSIVRRFAGGPDYNEQFF. As DNA, the CDR3 is TGTGCCAGTAGTATAGTCCGGAGGTTCGCGGGAGGGCCTGATTACAATGAGCAGTTCTTC.

The DNA for the CDR3 is TGTGCCAGTAGTATTGGGTCTCTAGCGGGGTACAATGAGCAGTTCTTC. Its translation is CASSIGSLAGYNEQFF. This chain joins TRBV19 and TRBJ2-1, with 9 bases matching TRBD2. V trimming: 3 bases; J trimming: 4 bases; junction bases outside the gene matches: 7. Germline CDR1 and CDR2: LNHDA and SQIVND (reference sequence). The CDR3 extends over 16 amino acids. The full variable domain, in which reference TRBV19 and TRBJ2-1 provide the parts outside the CDR3, is DGGITQSPKYLFRKEGQNVTLSCEQNLNHDAMYWYRQDPGQGLRLIYYSQIVNDFQKGDIAEGYSVSREKKESFPLTVTSAQKNPTAFYLCASSIGSLAGYNEQFFGPGTRLTVL.

The chain uses TRBV5-1 and TRBJ1-4, with D possibly being TRBD1 (5 bases). Germline V CDR1 and CDR2: SGHRS, YFSETQ. Trimming took off 3 bases at V and 0 bases at J, with 12 bases between the two ends. This CDR3 is built from 16 residues. This chain's CDR3 is CASSSGGHTTNEKLFF. CDR3 DNA sequence: TGCGCCAGCAGCTCGGGCGGACATACAACTAATGAAAAACTGTTTTTT.

This clonotype was seen many times. This chain links TRBV27 with TRBJ1-5; 7 positions agree with TRBD1. CDR1 and CDR2 (germline): MNHEY, SMNVEV (reference sequence). V was clipped by 8 bases and J by 4 bases; unmatched bases: 14. The CDR3 is 16 residues long. This CDR3 is CASVPAGGQINQPQHF. The CDR3 nucleotides read TGTGCCAGCGTGCCTGCGGGGGGACAGATTAATCAGCCCCAGCATTTT.

This clonotype was found a few times. The J gene is TRBJ2-6, the V gene TRBV6-1, with D perhaps TRBD1 or TRBD2 (5 bases each). V was cut by 6 bases and J by 0 bases, with 15 bases left in between. CDR3 length equals 17 residues. Per germline, CDR1 MNHNS and CDR2 SASEGT. CDR3 loop: CASRVPGRSSGANVLTF. CDR3 DNA sequence: TGTGCCAGCAGGGTACCGGGACGGAGCTCTGGGGCCAACGTCCTGACTTTC.

This clonotype has at least ten counts. This chain uses TRBV7-3 with TRBJ2-1, with 7 bases that match TRBD2. Germline loops: CDR1 SGHTA, CDR2 FQGTGA. The CDR3 covers 14 residues. The J segment lost 4 bases and the V segment lost 5 bases, leaving 5 bases of the junction unmatched. The CDR3 coding sequence is TGTGCCAGCAGCCCGCTCGGGGGGTACAATGAGCAGTTCTTC. It translates to CASSPLGGYNEQFF.

This clonotype was detected many times. This chain connects TRBV27 to TRBJ2-1; 8 positions match TRBD2. The CDR3 is 14 amino acids. Trimming at V came to 6 bases and at J to 1 base, leaving 2 bases not matched to a gene. CDR1 and CDR2 (germline): MNHEY, SMNVEV (reference sequence). The CDR3 region has the DNA TGTGCCAGCAGGGGACTAGTATCCTACAATGAGCAGTTCTTC. Protein: CASRGLVSYNEQFF.

The sample holds many counts of this clonotype. The rearrangement uses TRBV10-3 and TRBJ1-4; D gene unclear. This CDR3 comprises 13 residues. Trimming pared 7 bases from V and 3 bases from J, leaving 9 bases between. Per germline, CDR1 ENHRY and CDR2 SYGVKD. CDR3 loop: CAIKGIANEKLFF. DNA of the CDR3: TGTGCCATCAAGGGAATCGCTAATGAAAAACTGTTTTTT.

The chain recombines TRBV18 with TRBJ2-7; 11 bases line up with TRBD2. J lost 3 bases, V lost 3 bases, and 10 bases had no gene match. This CDR3 region has 17 residues. CDR1 is KGHSH and CDR2 is LQKENI in the germline V gene. CDR3 in amino acids: CASSPFTGTSGFYEQYF. CDR3 bases: TGTGCCAGCTCACCCTTTACCGGGACTAGCGGTTTCTACGAGCAGTACTTC.

This clonotype has ten or more counts. The chain is built from TRBV30 and TRBJ2-2; 12 bases map to TRBD1. Germline assignment: CDR1 GTSNPN and CDR2 SVGIG (reference sequence). The CDR3 loop spans 17 amino acids. V dropped 4 bases and J dropped 6; count of bases not matched to a gene: 12. Written as DNA, the CDR3 is TGTGCCTGGATTAGGCCCTGGGACAGGGGGCTCTCCGGGGAGCTGTTTTTT. This sequence encodes CAWIRPWDRGLSGELFF.

This clonotype was seen many times. The V gene is TRBV6-1, the J gene TRBJ2-5, with 11 bases fitting TRBD1. This CDR3 contains 16 residues. V lost 4 bases, J lost 4 bases, and 8 bases stayed unmatched. Germline CDR1 reads MNHNS; CDR2 reads SASEGT. Written as DNA, the CDR3 is TGTGCCAGCAGTGCCTCCGGGACAGGGGGAAGAGAGACCCAGTACTTC. It yields the protein CASSASGTGGRETQYF.

This clonotype was observed a handful of times. The chain recombines TRBV13 with TRBJ2-1; 10 nucleotides agree with TRBD2. Germline V lookup: CDR1 PRHDT, CDR2 FYEKMQ (reference sequence). The CDR3 length is 16 residues. V dropped 0 bases and J dropped 4; count of bases not matched to a gene: 3. The CDR3 loop is CASSLGLAGMYNEQFF. Here the CDR3 DNA reads TGTGCCAGCAGCTTAGGACTAGCGGGAATGTACAATGAGCAGTTCTTC.

This clonotype has ten or more counts. V is TRBV11-3 and J is TRBJ2-5; possibly TRBD1 or TRBD2 for D (6 bases each). Trimming pared 7 bases from V and 5 bases from J, leaving 14 bases between. The CDR3 runs 13 residues. Germline V CDR1 and CDR2: SGHNT, YENEEA. CDR3 protein: CASTQEGEETQYF. CDR3 sequence (DNA): TGTGCCAGCACCCAGGAGGGGGAGGAGACCCAGTACTTC.

On this clonotype: A much larger clone differs from this one at a single base, so this may be a read error. V is TRBV5-1 and J is TRBJ1-2; the D is unclear. Per the germline V gene, CDR1 is SGHRS and CDR2 is YFSETQ. This CDR3 has 12 residues. The CDR3 bases are TGCGGCAGCAGCGGGCTTAACTATGGCTACACCTTC. The encoded protein is CGSSGLNYGYTF. The full variable domain, completed using reference TRBV5-1 and TRBJ1-2, is KAGVTQTPRYLIKTRGQQVTLSCSPISGHRSVSWYQQTPGQGLQFLFEYFSETQRNKGNFPGRFSGRQFSNSRSEMNVSTLELGDSALYLCGSSGLNYGYTFGSGTRLTVV.

For this clonotype: Being one base from a much bigger clone, this may be a read error. V and J are TRBV7-9 and TRBJ2-1, with unresolved D. The tail of the sequence fits TRBJ2-7 better, so the J call may be wrong. The CDR3 is 15 residues long. Germline lookup yields CDR1 SEHNR and CDR2 FQNEAQ (reference sequence). CDR3 nucleotides: TGTGCCAGCAGCTTAGCCAGGATGGCCTACAATGAGCAGTACTTC. It codes for CASSLARMAYNEQYF.